The subject of this entry is one T cell receptor (beta chain). All patients were untreated before thyroid surgery. The V gene's germline CDR1 is SGHRS and CDR2 YFSETQ. CDR3 length equals 13 residues. V shed 0 bases and J shed 3 bases, with 6 bases lying between them. The source of the sample is a study of metastatic and nonmetastatic thyroid tumors. Using MiXCR, TCRdb re-called clones from the PCR reads. The repertoire holds roughly 18,000 clones, with under 25% as singletons. Source material: tumor tissue. This TCR derives from a female donor with papillary thyroid cancer or a benign thyroid nodule (not recorded which). Some clones in this sample may be carry-over from other donors' samples. The V and J genes are TRBV5-1 and TRBJ2-5; weak D call: TRBD2 (6 bases). The CDR3 loop is CASSLGGEETQYF. Here the CDR3 DNA reads TGCGCCAGCAGCTTGGGGGGGGAAGAGACCCAGTACTTC.